A single sample is the source of the 17 T cell receptor beta chains below, sequenced in a study of cytomegalovirus exposure and HLA in healthy donors. The PCR had 60 Vbeta and 13 Jbeta primers. Sequenced by immunoSEQ multiplex PCR; TCRdb stores in-frame clones only, minus some. The sample consists of 70,000 to 95,000 clones, around 84% of them appearing once. Sequenced input: PBMCs. The source of these receptors is a man between 18 and 35 years old in good health and CMV-seronegative.

V and J are TRBV7-2 and TRBJ2-1; 14 nucleotides agree with TRBD2. V lost 3 bases and J lost 8; bases outside the gene matches: 3. This CDR3 comprises 15 residues. The V gene's germline CDR1 is SGHTA and CDR2 FQGNSA. The CDR3 protein is CASSFGTSGGDEQFF. DNA for the CDR3: TGTGCCAGCAGCTTCGGGACTAGCGGGGGCGATGAGCAGTTCTTC.

The genes are TRBV7-8 and TRBJ1-1; the D gene is possibly TRBD1 (6 bases). Germline V lookup: CDR1 SGHVS, CDR2 FQNEAQ. The CDR3 extends over 16 amino acids. V was trimmed by 0 bases and J by 5 bases, leaving 16 bases between them. The DNA of the CDR3 is TGTGCCAGCAGCTTAGCGCCGCCAGGGGATCAGACTGAAGCTTTCTTT. Translated: CASSLAPPGDQTEAFF.

CDR3 region: CAWKPRGRFGYGYTF. In DNA, the CDR3 is TGTGCCTGGAAGCCCAGGGGGCGCTTCGGCTATGGCTACACCTTC. The rearrangement links TRBV30 to TRBJ1-2, with TRBD1 identical over 8 bases. With 4 bases clipped from V and 4 bases from J, the junction kept 11 bases outside the gene matches. This CDR3 is 15 amino acids long. Germline V gene sequence: CDR1 GTSNPN, CDR2 SVGIG (reference sequence).

There are a few counts of this clone. The rearrangement links TRBV18 to TRBJ1-4; D is unclear. Germline V gene data show CDR1 as KGHSH and CDR2 as LQKENI. The CDR3 length is 13 residues. Trimming removed 4 bases from V and 5 bases from J, with 8 bases in between. CDR3 nucleotides: TGTGCCAGCTCACTAGACATAAATGAAAAACTGTTTTTT. Protein sequence: CASSLDINEKLFF.

The rearrangement links TRBV4-2 to TRBJ1-1; D gene unclear. There are 19 residues in the CDR3. Trimming shortened V by 0 bases and J by 1 base, and 21 bases separated the two germline ends. The V gene's germline CDR1 is LGHNA and CDR2 YNFKEQ. CDR3 region: CASSQDEYGVLSPNTEAFF. CDR3 coding DNA: TGTGCCAGCAGCCAAGACGAGTACGGAGTCCTCAGCCCGAACACTGAAGCTTTCTTT.

V usage is TRBV5-4 and J usage is TRBJ2-7; no clear D. V was trimmed by 0 bases and J by 4 bases, leaving 11 bases between them. The CDR3 loop spans 14 amino acids. In germline, CDR1 is SGHNT, CDR2 YYREEE (reference sequence). This chain's CDR3 is CASSLDSRSYEQYF. CDR3 in DNA: TGTGCCAGCAGCTTGGATTCTAGGAGTTACGAGCAGTACTTC.

V usage is TRBV12-5 and J usage is TRBJ1-2, with 8 bases fitting TRBD1. This CDR3 has 13 amino acids. With 5 bases clipped from V and 3 bases from J, the junction kept 2 bases outside the gene matches. Germline V lookup: CDR1 LGHNT, CDR2 FRNRAP. The CDR3 loop reads CASGGGQDYGYTF. CDR3 DNA sequence: TGTGCTAGTGGTGGGGGACAGGACTATGGCTACACCTTC. Full variable domain (outside the CDR3, taken from reference TRBV12-5 and TRBJ1-2): DARVTQTPRHKVTEMGQEVTMRCQPILGHNTVFWYRQTMMQGLELLAYFRNRAPLDDSGMPKDRFSAEMPDATLATLKIQPSEPRDSAVYFCASGGGQDYGYTFGSGTRLTVV.

The chain uses TRBV30 and TRBJ2-7, with TRBD1 matching 12 bases. Germline assignment: CDR1 GTSNPN and CDR2 SVGIG (reference sequence). CDR3 length equals 15 residues. The trim removed 5 bases at V and 5 bases at J, leaving 10 bases unmatched. The CDR3 coding sequence is TGTGCCTGGGGGCTTCCGGGACAGGGGGCCAACGAGCAGTACTTC. It codes for CAWGLPGQGANEQYF.

This rearrangement joins TRBV7-9 to TRBJ1-4, with D unclear. The CDR3 covers 14 residues. The V and J ends lost 5 bases and 0 bases respectively, with 7 bases between them. CDR1 SEHNR and CDR2 FQNEAQ come from the germline V gene (reference sequence). The CDR3 region is CASSETPTNEKLFF. The CDR3 bases are TGTGCCAGCAGCGAGACACCAACTAATGAAAAACTGTTTTTT. Looking up the rest from reference TRBV7-9 and TRBJ1-4 gives the full variable domain: DTGVSQNPRHKITKRGQNVTFRCDPISEHNRLYWYRQTLGQGPEFLTYFQNEAQLEKSRLLSDRFSAERPKGSFSTLEIQRTEQGDSAMYLCASSETPTNEKLFFGSGTQLSVL.

The V and J genes are TRBV19 and TRBJ1-4; a possible D gene is TRBD1 (5 bases). Trimming cost V 9 bases and J 2 bases, with 13 bases left between them. Per the germline V gene, CDR1 is LNHDA and CDR2 is SQIVND (reference sequence). The CDR3 is 14 residues long. The CDR3 region is CASQGGATNEKLFF. The CDR3 DNA sequence: TGTGCCAGCCAAGGAGGGGCCACTAATGAAAAACTGTTTTTT.

This rearrangement joins TRBV18 to TRBJ2-1; the match to TRBD2 covers 7 bases. The germline CDR1 and CDR2 sequences are KGHSH and LQKENI. The CDR3 is 14 amino acids. Trimming took 0 bases from V and 4 from J; bases not matched to a gene: 0. The CDR3 protein is CASSPPGGYNEQFF. The CDR3 nucleotides read TGTGCCAGCTCACCACCGGGAGGGTACAATGAGCAGTTCTTC.

The chain combines TRBV5-4 with TRBJ2-3; TRBD2 agrees at 15 bases. Trimming took 2 bases from V and 4 from J; bases not matched to a gene: 8. The CDR3 spans 18 residues. Germline-derived CDR1 and CDR2 are SGHNT and YYREEE (reference sequence). CDR3 sequence reads: CASSFTGLAGGVADTQYF. In nucleotides, the CDR3 is TGTGCCAGCAGCTTTACGGGACTAGCGGGGGGAGTCGCAGATACGCAGTATTTT.

The V and J genes are TRBV7-9 and TRBJ2-3, with 11 bases aligning to TRBD2. This CDR3 is built from 19 residues. The germline CDR1 and CDR2 sequences are SEHNR and FQNEAQ (reference sequence). V lost 1 base to trimming and J lost 2 bases; unmatched junction nucleotides: 11. Here the CDR3 reads CASSLGLAGGRQVTDTQYF. The DNA for the CDR3 is TGTGCCAGCAGCTTAGGATTAGCGGGGGGGCGACAAGTCACAGATACGCAGTATTTT. Full variable domain (rest looked up from reference TRBV7-9 and TRBJ2-3): DTGVSQNPRHKITKRGQNVTFRCDPISEHNRLYWYRQTLGQGPEFLTYFQNEAQLEKSRLLSDRFSAERPKGSFSTLEIQRTEQGDSAMYLCASSLGLAGGRQVTDTQYFGPGTRLTVL.

The chain has TRBV9 and TRBJ1-2; 9 nucleotides align to TRBD1. This CDR3 has 15 amino acids. Losses at the gene ends were 3 bases for V and 7 bases for J; bases not matched to a gene: 10. Germline CDR1 is SGDLS and CDR2 is YYNGEE. The CDR3 nucleotides are TGTGCCAGCAGCGGAACTGGGACAGGGATTGGTGGCTACACCTTC. Translated: CASSGTGTGIGGYTF.

This rearrangement joins TRBV11-2 to TRBJ1-1; D ambiguous. V dropped 5 bases and J dropped 0 bases, with 10 bases sitting between them. Germline CDR1 reads SGHAT; CDR2 reads FQNNGV. The CDR3 length is 14 residues. CDR3 sequence (DNA): TGTGCCAGCAGCCCCTCGCAGATGAACACTGAAGCTTTCTTT. Translation: CASSPSQMNTEAFF.

The chain couples TRBV4-1 to TRBJ2-2, with D possibly TRBD2 on 6 matching bases. The CDR3 runs 20 residues. Trimming took 3 bases from V and 1 from J, leaving 24 bases between them. CDR1 and CDR2 (germline): MGHRA, YSYEKL. CDR3 amino acids: CASSQGRGIRDNLNTGELFF. The CDR3, as DNA: TGCGCCAGCAGCCAGGGACGCGGGATTAGGGATAATTTGAACACCGGGGAGCTGTTTTTT.

Remarks on this clone: Other DNA sequences from this sample encode an identical CDR3 as well. The chain joins TRBV30 to TRBJ2-5; perhaps TRBD2 as D (7 bases). Germline assignment: CDR1 GTSNPN and CDR2 SVGIG (reference sequence). This CDR3 spans 12 amino acids. V was clipped by 4 bases and J by 5 bases, with 11 bases between them. DNA for the CDR3: TGTGCCTGGACGGGGGGCTTGGAGACCCAGTACTTC. Residues: CAWTGGLETQYF.